The rows below give T cell receptor beta chains drawn from one sample of a study of T cell repertoires in cytomegalovirus infection. TCRdb re-derived calls from the reads in MiXCR, one entry per CDR3 protein. The table records 150,000 to 200,000 distinct CDR3 sequences, about 20% of them present only once. Sequenced material: PBMCs. The receptors derive from a human donor in good health (CMV status not recorded). Some clones in this sample may be carry-over from other donors' samples. Both conserved end residues are part of each CDR3. The D gene is left open where the match is weak. Clone sizes are given selectively: once, few, many, or a class where the clone is expanded.

J gene,V gene,clone size,D gene,CDR3 protein
TRBJ2-2,TRBV27,few,.,CASSFTHPSLGELFF
TRBJ2-6,TRBV28,.,.,CASSLGQTKSYSGANVLTF
TRBJ2-1,TRBV27,.,.,CASSSSRTSGINNEQFF
TRBJ2-3,TRBV7-2,many,TRBD1,CASSRRQGVVTDTQYF
TRBJ2-1,TRBV9,few,TRBD2,CASSVVPSGGEGAEQFF
TRBJ2-3,TRBV28,many,.,CASSLSAPDTQYF
TRBJ2-7,TRBV28,.,.,CASSGADSYEQYF
TRBJ2-2,TRBV6-6,.,.,CASSYEEGTGELFF
TRBJ2-5,TRBV29-1,.,.,CSVTPPPRWETQYF
TRBJ2-5,TRBV7-2,many,.,CASSLESRQLQYF
TRBJ2-3,TRBV10-3,few,.,CAISGSGQRTDTQYF
TRBJ2-4,TRBV5-1,few,TRBD1,CASSLGTGNIQYF
TRBJ2-5,TRBV7-2,many,.,CASTKPRTHTQETQYF
TRBJ2-7,TRBV29-1,few,.,CSVEDSFYEQYF
TRBJ2-2,TRBV9,.,.,CASSVDSRGAVTGELFF
TRBJ2-3,TRBV20-1,few,.,CSARDDSTDTQYF
TRBJ2-5,TRBV7-2,many,.,CASSLELNSELQETQYF
TRBJ2-7,TRBV7-2,few,.,CASTIGPASYEQYF
TRBJ2-7,TRBV7-2,many,.,CASSLFRQATYEQYF
TRBJ1-2,TRBV5-4,few,.,CASTSRTLGIYGYTF
TRBJ2-3,TRBV20-1,.,.,CSAKRSGNGVQYF
TRBJ2-1,TRBV7-9,many,.,CASSSDEMGLVGYSEQFF
TRBJ1-4,TRBV7-2,.,.,CASSRNPTLREGTNEKLFF
TRBJ2-7,TRBV20-1,few,.,CSARKTRLPYEQYF
TRBJ1-2,TRBV2,.,.,CASNGYGYTF
TRBJ2-4,TRBV6-2/TRBV6-3,medium-sized,TRBD2,CASSSSGYGNIQYF
TRBJ1-1,TRBV6-5,few,.,CASSYSNRAVNTEAFF
TRBJ1-2,TRBV11-2,.,.,CASSLEPSNYGYTF
TRBJ1-4,TRBV2,.,.,CASRDPSGEREKLFF
TRBJ2-1,TRBV7-2,many,TRBD2,CASSLYGGRAIEQFF
TRBJ1-1,TRBV7-2,few,.,CASSLVAGPNTEAFF
TRBJ1-4,TRBV11-2,many,TRBD1,CASSTLGTENEKLFF
TRBJ2-1,TRBV28,.,TRBD2,CASSFSSGRNEQFF
TRBJ1-1,TRBV19,.,.,CASSSGRVNTEAFF
TRBJ2-7,TRBV7-8,many,TRBD2,CASSLYGQRGEQYF
TRBJ1-1,TRBV20-1,.,.,CSAKGHPNTEAFF
TRBJ2-7,TRBV12-3/TRBV12-4,.,.,CASKSRQGFSYEQYF
TRBJ2-1,TRBV5-1,many,TRBD2,CASSSSGLAGNEQFF
TRBJ2-7,TRBV2,.,.,CASSGLGNTRTQQYF
TRBJ1-1,TRBV7-6,.,TRBD1,CASSPWGTEGRSTEAFF
TRBJ2-3,TRBV2,few,.,CASSVQGGGDTQYF
TRBJ1-3,TRBV6-2/TRBV6-3,.,.,CASRTRTASSGNTIYF
TRBJ1-5,TRBV2,.,TRBD1,CASRDLGQGYQPQHF
TRBJ2-1,TRBV28,few,.,CASSPLVAIYNEQFF
TRBJ1-3,TRBV5-1,.,.,CASSPEARNSGNTIYF
TRBJ1-2,TRBV5-4,.,.,CASSLTRPRGYTF
TRBJ2-1,TRBV5-4,.,TRBD2,CASSLAGLADNNEQFF
TRBJ2-6,TRBV5-1,.,TRBD1,CASSLDALGTAGANVLTF
TRBJ2-1,TRBV7-9,few,TRBD2,CASPSGSNEQFF